Below, 12 T cell receptor beta chains from the same sample are listed, as sequenced in a study of shared clonotypes between healthy human individuals. Clones were sequenced by immunoSEQ multiplex PCR, and TCRdb holds only the in-frame ones, with some missing. The data hold about 1 million clones, with 65% to 80% observed a single time. The specimen sequenced was memory CD4+ T cells sorted from blood. Subset noted: CD45RA-negative fraction. The receptors originated from a man aged 18 to 29 in good health.

The CDR3 reads CASSMAAPRGIGGTGELFF. The CDR3 bases are TGTGCCAGTAGTATGGCAGCCCCGCGGGGGATCGGGGGCACCGGGGAGCTGTTTTTT. The chain employs TRBV19 and TRBJ2-2, with 7 bases lining up with TRBD2. The V and J ends lost 3 bases and 4 bases, in that order; junction bases with no gene match: 17. CDR1 is LNHDA, CDR2 SQIVND, per germline (reference sequence). The CDR3 loop spans 19 amino acids.

V gene TRBV5-1 combines with J gene TRBJ2-7, with a weak D call TRBD1 (5 bases). Germline lookup yields CDR1 SGHRS and CDR2 YFSETQ. CDR3 size: 14 residues. Trimming pared 4 bases from V and 0 bases from J, leaving 11 bases between. CDR3 coding DNA: TGCGCCAGCAGCAGAGAGACAGCCTCCTACGAGCAGTACTTC. This encodes CASSRETASYEQYF.

The chain couples TRBV27 to TRBJ2-2, with TRBD1 identical over 9 bases. The CDR3 contains 16 residues. J was trimmed by 0 bases and V by 7 bases; bases with no gene match: 6. The germline V gene encodes CDR1 MNHEY and CDR2 SMNVEV (reference sequence). As DNA, the CDR3 is TGTGCCAGCACCCCCGGGACAGGGACGAACACCGGGGAGCTGTTTTTT. Amino acids: CASTPGTGTNTGELFF.

V and J are TRBV21-1 and TRBJ2-3. TRBV21-1 is deemed a pseudogene. CDR3 length equals 10 residues. The CDR3 DNA sequence: TGTGGGATCGCTCCAGATACGCAGTATTTT. Its translation is CGIAPDTQYF.

Only a few counts were recorded for this clone. This chain uses TRBV7-9 with TRBJ2-7; TRBD1 is a possible D gene (6 bases). V lost 7 bases, J lost 10 bases, and 20 bases lay in between. This CDR3 is 13 amino acids long. Germline assignment: CDR1 SEHNR and CDR2 FQNEAQ (reference sequence). CDR3 in amino acids: CASTSVDRPRQYF. The CDR3 coding sequence is TGTGCCAGCACCTCGGTTGACAGGCCCCGCCAGTACTTC.

CDR3 amino acids: CAISERQGPNEKLFF. The CDR3 bases are TGTGCCATCAGTGAGAGGCAGGGGCCTAATGAAAAACTGTTTTTT. This rearrangement joins TRBV10-3 to TRBJ1-4, with D tentatively TRBD1 (6 bases). The CDR3 consists of 15 residues. Germline CDR1 and CDR2: ENHRY and SYGVKD. Trimming stripped 2 bases from V and 3 bases from J, with 10 bases between.

The J gene is TRBJ2-7, the V gene TRBV6-5, with TRBD2 identical over 9 bases. V was clipped by 5 bases and J by 2 bases; unmatched bases: 7. This CDR3 is 15 amino acids long. Germline CDR1 reads MNHEY; CDR2 reads SVGAGI. The CDR3 sequence: CASSLAGSLTYEQYF. The CDR3 DNA follows: TGTGCCAGCAGTCTAGCGGGAAGCTTAACCTACGAGCAGTACTTC.

The chain uses TRBV5-1 and TRBJ1-2; 7 nucleotides agree with TRBD1. Looked up from germline, CDR1 is SGHRS and CDR2 is YFSETQ. This CDR3 has 14 residues. The trim removed 4 bases at V and 4 bases at J, leaving 7 bases unmatched. Written as DNA, the CDR3 is TGCGCCAGCAGCCCAACCGGACAGGCCTATGGCTACACCTTC. Encoded protein: CASSPTGQAYGYTF. Full variable domain (rest looked up from reference TRBV5-1 and TRBJ1-2): KAGVTQTPRYLIKTRGQQVTLSCSPISGHRSVSWYQQTPGQGLQFLFEYFSETQRNKGNFPGRFSGRQFSNSRSEMNVSTLELGDSALYLCASSPTGQAYGYTFGSGTRLTVV.

In DNA, the CDR3 is TGTGCCAGTAGTATCAGACAGGCCGCCGAAAAACTGTTTTTT. The encoded protein is CASSIRQAAEKLFF. The chain carries TRBV19 and TRBJ1-4; possible D gene TRBD1, 6 bases. From germline, CDR1 is LNHDA and CDR2 SQIVND (reference sequence). Trimming removed 3 bases at V and 8 bases at J, with 13 bases between. The CDR3 extends over 14 amino acids.

This clone was counted many times. The rearrangement uses TRBV10-1 and TRBJ2-2; no firm D call. Germline CDR1 reads WNHNN; CDR2 reads SYGVQD (reference sequence). V was pared by 3 bases and J by 7 bases, with 12 bases between. The CDR3 is 14 residues long. CDR3 coding DNA: TGCGCCAGCAGTGATAATACGTATTTCGGGGAGCTGTTTTTT. Encoded protein: CASSDNTYFGELFF.

The chain is built from TRBV6-5 and TRBJ1-2; weak D call: TRBD1 (5 bases). Germline V gene lookup returns CDR1 MNHEY and CDR2 SVGAGI. This CDR3 is built from 11 residues. V lost 6 bases and J lost 3, with 5 bases in between. CDR3 sequence (DNA): TGTGCCAGCAGACAGGACTATGGCTACACCTTC. It is translated as CASRQDYGYTF.

This sequence joins TRBV5-1 and TRBJ1-2; D not resolved. V lost 0 bases and J lost 2, with 8 bases in between. The CDR3 loop spans 14 amino acids. Germline-derived CDR1 and CDR2 are SGHRS and YFSETQ. DNA for the CDR3: TGCGCCAGCAGCTTGGTAGTAGGGAACTATGGCTACACCTTC. Translation gives CASSLVVGNYGYTF.